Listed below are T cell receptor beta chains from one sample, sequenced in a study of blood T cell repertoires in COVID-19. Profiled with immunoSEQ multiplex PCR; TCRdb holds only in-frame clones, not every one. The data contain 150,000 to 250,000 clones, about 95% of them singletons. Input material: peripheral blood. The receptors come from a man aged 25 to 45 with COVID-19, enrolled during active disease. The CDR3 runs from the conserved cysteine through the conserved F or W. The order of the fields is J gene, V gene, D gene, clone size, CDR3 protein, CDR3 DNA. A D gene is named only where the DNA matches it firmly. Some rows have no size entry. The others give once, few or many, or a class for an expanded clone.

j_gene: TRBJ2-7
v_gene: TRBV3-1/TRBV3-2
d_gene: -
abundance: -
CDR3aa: CASSPSGASYEQYF
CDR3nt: TGTGCCAGCAGCCCGAGTGGTGCCTCCTACGAGCAGTACTTC

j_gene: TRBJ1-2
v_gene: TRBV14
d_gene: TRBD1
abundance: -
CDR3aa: CASSQRQGADYGYTF
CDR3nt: TGTGCCAGCAGCCAACGACAGGGGGCTGACTATGGCTACACCTTC

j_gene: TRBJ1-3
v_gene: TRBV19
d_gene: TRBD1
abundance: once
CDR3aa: CASSIFRGTGNTIYF
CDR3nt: TGTGCCAGTAGTATATTCAGGGGGACTGGAAACACCATATATTTT

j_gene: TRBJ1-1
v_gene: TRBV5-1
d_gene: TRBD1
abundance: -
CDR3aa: CASSLVGTGVNTEAFF
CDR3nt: TGCGCCAGCAGCTTGGTGGGGACAGGGGTAAACACTGAAGCTTTCTTT

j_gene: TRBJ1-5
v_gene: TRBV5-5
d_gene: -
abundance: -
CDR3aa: CASSLWGDSNQPQHF
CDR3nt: TGTGCCAGCAGCTTGTGGGGGGATAGCAATCAGCCCCAGCATTTT

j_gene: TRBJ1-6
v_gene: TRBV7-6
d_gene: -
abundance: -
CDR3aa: CASSAGARSPLHF
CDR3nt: TGTGCCAGCAGCGCAGGGGCGCGGTCACCCCTCCACTTT

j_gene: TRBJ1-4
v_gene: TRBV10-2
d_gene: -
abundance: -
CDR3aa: CASSESRSGNEKLFF
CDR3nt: TGCGCCAGCAGTGAGTCTAGGTCAGGAAATGAAAAACTGTTTTTT

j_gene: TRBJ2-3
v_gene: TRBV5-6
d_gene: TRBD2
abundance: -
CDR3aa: CASSLARGGTTDTQYF
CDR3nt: TGTGCCAGCAGCTTGGCCCGGGGGGGGACCACAGATACGCAGTATTTT

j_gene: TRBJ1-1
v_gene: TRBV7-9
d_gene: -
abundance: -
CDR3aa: CASSLEGVSTEAFF
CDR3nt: TGTGCCAGCAGCTTAGAGGGGGTGAGCACTGAAGCTTTCTTT

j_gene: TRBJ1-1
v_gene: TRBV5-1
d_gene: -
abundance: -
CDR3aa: CASSRVMGRQNTEAFF
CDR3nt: TGCGCCAGCAGCAGGGTAATGGGGCGGCAGAACACTGAAGCTTTCTTT

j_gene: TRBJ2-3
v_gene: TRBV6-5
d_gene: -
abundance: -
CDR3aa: CASSLSADTQYF
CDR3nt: TGTGCCAGCAGTTTGTCTGCGGATACGCAGTATTTT

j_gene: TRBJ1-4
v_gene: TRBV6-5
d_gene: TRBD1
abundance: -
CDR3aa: CASSSGQGGEKLFF
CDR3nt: TGTGCCAGCAGTTCGGGACAGGGCGGTGAAAAACTGTTTTTT

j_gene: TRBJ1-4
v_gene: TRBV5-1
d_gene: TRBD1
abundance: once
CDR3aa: CASSQDRVGEKLFF
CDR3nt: TGCGCCAGCAGCCAGGACAGGGTTGGCGAAAAACTGTTTTTT

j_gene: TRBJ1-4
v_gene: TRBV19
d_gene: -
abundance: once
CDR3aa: CASSIREKLFF
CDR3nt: TGTGCCAGTAGTATACGTGAAAAACTGTTTTTT

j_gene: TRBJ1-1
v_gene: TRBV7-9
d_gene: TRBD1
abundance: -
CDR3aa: CASSPTGDTEAFF
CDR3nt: TGTGCCAGCAGCCCAACAGGGGACACTGAAGCTTTCTTT

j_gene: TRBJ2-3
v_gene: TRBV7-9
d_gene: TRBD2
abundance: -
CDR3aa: CASSLAVRGGLDTQYF
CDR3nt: TGTGCCAGCAGCTTAGCTGTGCGGGGGGGCCTGGATACGCAGTATTTT

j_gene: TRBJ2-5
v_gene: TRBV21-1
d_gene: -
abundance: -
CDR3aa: CASPPPGGQETQYF
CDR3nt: TGTGCCAGCCCCCCGCCTGGCGGCCAAGAGACCCAGTACTTC

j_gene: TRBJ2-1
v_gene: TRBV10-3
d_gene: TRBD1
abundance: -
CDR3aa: CAIRGQGSSNEQFF
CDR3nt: TGTGCCATCAGGGGACAGGGGTCAAGTAATGAGCAGTTCTTC

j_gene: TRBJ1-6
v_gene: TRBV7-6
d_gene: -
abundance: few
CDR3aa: CASSLGRPSGPYNSPLHF
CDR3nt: TGTGCCAGCAGCTTAGGCCGTCCCAGTGGCCCCTATAATTCACCCCTCCACTTT

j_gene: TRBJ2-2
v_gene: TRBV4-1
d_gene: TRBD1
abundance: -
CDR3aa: CASSGSGTGVWTGELFF
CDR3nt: TGCGCCAGCAGCGGATCCGGGACAGGGGTGTGGACCGGGGAGCTGTTTTTT

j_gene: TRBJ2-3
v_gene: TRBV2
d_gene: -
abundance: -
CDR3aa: CASRPFGTSTDTQYF
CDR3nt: TGTGCCAGCAGGCCATTCGGGACTAGCACAGATACGCAGTATTTT

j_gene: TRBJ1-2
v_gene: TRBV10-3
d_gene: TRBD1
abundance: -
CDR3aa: CAISGDRGFYGYTF
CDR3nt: TGTGCCATCAGTGGGGACAGGGGGTTCTATGGCTACACCTTC

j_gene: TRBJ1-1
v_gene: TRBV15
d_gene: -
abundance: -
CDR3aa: CATSLVDTEAFF
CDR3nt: TGTGCCACCAGCCTAGTGGACACTGAAGCTTTCTTT

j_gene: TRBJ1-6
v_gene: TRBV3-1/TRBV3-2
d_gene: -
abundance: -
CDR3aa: CASSKRDIYSPLHF
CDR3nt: TGTGCCAGCAGCAAAAGGGACATCTATTCACCCCTCCACTTT

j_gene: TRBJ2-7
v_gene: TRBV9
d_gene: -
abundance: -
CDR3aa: CASSVGKGTSYEQYF
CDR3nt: TGTGCCAGCAGCGTAGGTAAAGGGACATCCTACGAGCAGTACTTC

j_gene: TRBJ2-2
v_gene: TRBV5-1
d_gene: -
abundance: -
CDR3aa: CASSRGADTGELFF
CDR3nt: TGCGCCAGCAGCCGGGGGGCGGACACCGGGGAGCTGTTTTTT

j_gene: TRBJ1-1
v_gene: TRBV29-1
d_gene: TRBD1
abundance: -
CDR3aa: CSVDGTGGLGTEAFF
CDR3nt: TGCAGCGTTGATGGGACAGGGGGCCTGGGCACTGAAGCTTTCTTT

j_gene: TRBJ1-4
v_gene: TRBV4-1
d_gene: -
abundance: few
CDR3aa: CASSQDWAGGNEKLFF
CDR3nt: TGCGCCAGCAGCCAAGATTGGGCTGGAGGTAATGAAAAACTGTTTTTT

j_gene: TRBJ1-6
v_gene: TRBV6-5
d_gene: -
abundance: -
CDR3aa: CASRQTFSPLHF
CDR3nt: TGTGCCAGCAGACAAACCTTTTCACCCCTCCACTTT

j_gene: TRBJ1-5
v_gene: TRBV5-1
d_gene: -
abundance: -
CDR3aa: CASSSTTDQPQHF
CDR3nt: TGCGCCAGCAGCTCTACCACAGATCAGCCCCAGCATTTT

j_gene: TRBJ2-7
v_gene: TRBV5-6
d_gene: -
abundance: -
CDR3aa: CASSLKPDSSYEQYF
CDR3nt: TGTGCCAGCAGCTTGAAACCAGATTCCTCCTACGAGCAGTACTTC

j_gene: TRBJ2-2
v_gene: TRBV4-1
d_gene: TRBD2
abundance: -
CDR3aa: CASSQGSGGVYTGELFF
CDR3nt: TGCGCCAGCAGCCAGGGTAGCGGGGGAGTGTACACCGGGGAGCTGTTTTTT

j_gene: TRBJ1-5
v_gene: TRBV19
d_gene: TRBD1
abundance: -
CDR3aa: CASSLRAGTGGSNQPQHF
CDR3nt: TGTGCCAGTAGTTTAAGAGCCGGGACAGGGGGGAGCAATCAGCCCCAGCATTTT

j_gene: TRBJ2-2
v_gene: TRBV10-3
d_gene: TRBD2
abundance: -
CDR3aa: CAMGTSGGTGELFF
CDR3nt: TGTGCCATGGGGACTAGCGGGGGCACCGGGGAGCTGTTTTTT

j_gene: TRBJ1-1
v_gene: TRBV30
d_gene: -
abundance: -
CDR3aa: CAAPRRGNTEAFF
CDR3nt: TGTGCCGCCCCACGGCGGGGGAACACTGAAGCTTTCTTT

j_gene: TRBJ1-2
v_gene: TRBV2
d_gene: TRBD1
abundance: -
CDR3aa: CASMGTGRYYGYTF
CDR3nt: TGTGCCAGCATGGGGACAGGTCGATACTATGGCTACACCTTC

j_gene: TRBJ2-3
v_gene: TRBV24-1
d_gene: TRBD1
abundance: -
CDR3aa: CATSESGTGREDTQYF
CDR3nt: TGTGCCACCAGTGAGTCGGGGACAGGGAGGGAAGATACGCAGTATTTT

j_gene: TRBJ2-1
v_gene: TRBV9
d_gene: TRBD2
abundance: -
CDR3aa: CASSRSGGPYNEQFF
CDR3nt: TGTGCCAGCAGCAGAAGCGGGGGGCCCTACAATGAGCAGTTCTTC

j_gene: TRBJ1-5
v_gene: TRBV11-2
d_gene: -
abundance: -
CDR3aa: CASSSDDQPQHF
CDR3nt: TGTGCCAGCAGCTCAGACGATCAGCCCCAGCATTTT

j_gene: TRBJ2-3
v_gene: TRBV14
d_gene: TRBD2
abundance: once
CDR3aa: CASGALAPPGSQYF
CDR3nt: TGTGCCAGCGGGGCACTAGCGCCCCCCGGGTCGCAGTATTTT

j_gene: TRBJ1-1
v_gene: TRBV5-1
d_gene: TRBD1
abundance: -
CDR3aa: CASSSRTGFGRTEAFF
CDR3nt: TGCGCCAGCAGCTCCCGGACAGGTTTCGGTAGGACTGAAGCTTTCTTT

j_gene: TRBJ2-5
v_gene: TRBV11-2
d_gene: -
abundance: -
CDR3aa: CASSRAPSPEETQYF
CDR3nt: TGTGCCAGCAGCCGCGCCCCGAGCCCCGAAGAGACCCAGTACTTC

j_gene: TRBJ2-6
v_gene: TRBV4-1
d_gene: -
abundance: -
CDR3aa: CASSQAERPGGANVLTF
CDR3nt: TGCGCCAGCAGCCAAGCGGAGAGGCCCGGCGGGGCCAACGTCCTGACTTTC

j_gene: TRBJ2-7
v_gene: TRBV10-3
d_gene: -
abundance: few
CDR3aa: CAISEPQVLSYEQYF
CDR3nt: TGTGCCATCAGTGAGCCGCAGGTCCTCTCCTACGAGCAGTACTTC

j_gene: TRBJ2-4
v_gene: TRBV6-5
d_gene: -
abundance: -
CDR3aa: CASSYGGLEAQYF
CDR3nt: TGTGCCAGCAGTTACGGGGGACTTGAAGCACAGTACTTC

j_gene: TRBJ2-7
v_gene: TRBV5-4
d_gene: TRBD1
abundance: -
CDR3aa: CASSTGQGAYEQYF
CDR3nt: TGTGCCAGCAGCACCGGACAGGGGGCCTACGAGCAGTACTTC

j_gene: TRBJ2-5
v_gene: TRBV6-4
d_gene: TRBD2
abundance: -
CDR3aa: CASSDPRPSGGIQETQYF
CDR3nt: TGTGCCAGCAGTGACCCCCGACCTAGCGGGGGGATTCAAGAGACCCAGTACTTC

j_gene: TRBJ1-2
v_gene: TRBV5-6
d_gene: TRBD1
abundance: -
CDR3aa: CASSDRTGYYGYTF
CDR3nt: TGTGCCAGCAGCGACCGGACAGGGTACTATGGCTACACCTTC